This record concerns one T cell receptor (beta chain) sequence. These data come from a study of lymphopenia after photon versus proton radiotherapy. J was trimmed by 2 bases and V by 5 bases; bases with no gene match: 6. The CDR3 loop spans 15 amino acids. Germline V lookup: CDR1 SGHAT, CDR2 FQNNGV. Method: immunoSEQ multiplex PCR; TCRdb's copy keeps in-frame clones and lacks some. The data hold more than 80,000 clones, with 80% to 90% observed a single time. The clonotype comes from a man in his fifties or sixties with pancreatic cancer. V and J are TRBV11-2 and TRBJ2-1; 7 bases line up with TRBD2. Here the sequenced sample was peripheral blood, taken from a patient treated with proton-based radiotherapy. The CDR3 here is CASSPGLLTYNEQFF. The CDR3 coding sequence is TGTGCCAGCAGCCCGGGACTATTGACCTACAATGAGCAGTTCTTC.